This T cell receptor beta chain appears in the sequencing data of a study of neoadjuvant anti-PD-1 for oral cavity cancer. Trimming cost V 5 bases and J 3 bases; bases outside gene matches: 3. The CDR3 totals 14 residues. CDR1 is PRHDT, CDR2 FYEKMQ, per germline (reference sequence). Clones were read by immunoSEQ multiplex PCR, and TCRdb kept only the in-frame ones, dropping some. The sample carries 72,000 or so clones, more than 70% recorded once. Regarding this clone: The antigen is not known.

General observations from the study: Only three patients per response group were TCR-analyzed; validation needed.

Patients had HPV-negative, locally advanced oral cavity squamous cell carcinoma. This TCR derives from a person aged 35 to 85 with oral cavity squamous cell carcinoma. This chain connects TRBV13 to TRBJ2-2; 7 nucleotides align to TRBD1. Specimen: PBMCs, collected before nivolumab (anti-PD-1) treatment. CDR3 sequence reads: CASSHRGDTGELFF. In nucleotides, the CDR3 is TGTGCCAGCAGCCACAGGGGCGACACCGGGGAGCTGTTTTTT.